A selection of T cell receptor beta chains follows, all from one sample in a study of T cell responses to AZD1222 COVID-19 vaccine. This table comes from immunoSEQ multiplex PCR, and its TCRdb copy is limited to in-frame clones, with some not included. Altogether about 94,000 clones are present, 85% being singletons, with the ten largest covering 4.5%. The sample in question was peripheral blood, obtained 28 days after the second AZD1222 dose. These TCRs come from an adult who received the AZD1222 COVID-19 vaccine. The CDR3 runs from the conserved cysteine through the conserved F or W. D genes are given only for firm matches. A clone size is listed for some rows: how often the clone was seen (once, few, many), or a class if it is expanded.

J	D	size	V	DNA	CDR3
TRBJ2-7	-	-	TRBV2	TGTGCCAGCAGAGCCACATTCCTAACCTACGAGCAGTACTTC	CASRATFLTYEQYF
TRBJ1-6	-	-	TRBV28	TGTGCCAGCGATTCGGGCTCCCAGCCCCTCCACTTT	CASDSGSQPLHF
TRBJ2-3	TRBD2	-	TRBV4-2	TGTGCCAGCAGCCAAGATTCGGGGACTAGTTCCACAGATACGCAGTATTTT	CASSQDSGTSSTDTQYF
TRBJ2-3	-	-	TRBV5-1	TGCGCCAGCAGCTTACGGGGGATTAACACAGATACGCAGTATTTT	CASSLRGINTDTQYF
TRBJ1-3	-	-	TRBV5-1	TGCGCCAGCAGCTATGGACAGTCTGGAAACACCATATATTTT	CASSYGQSGNTIYF
TRBJ1-1	-	-	TRBV12-5	TGTGCTAGTGGTTTGGAACAGGGTTACACTGAAGCTTTCTTT	CASGLEQGYTEAFF
TRBJ2-1	-	-	TRBV19	TGTGCCAGTAGTTCCGGGGCTAGGGGTGAGCAGTTCTTC	CASSSGARGEQFF
TRBJ1-5	-	-	TRBV19	TGTGCCAGTAGTATTCGGGGGGGCAATCAGCCCCAGCATTTT	CASSIRGGNQPQHF
TRBJ2-7	-	once	TRBV10-3	TGTGCCATCAGTGAGGGGAATAGCTACGAGCAGTACTTC	CAISEGNSYEQYF
TRBJ1-4	-	once	TRBV6-5	TGTGCCAGCAGAAGTCAGGGTCTGTCTAATGAAAAACTGTTTTTT	CASRSQGLSNEKLFF
TRBJ2-1	-	-	TRBV12-3/TRBV12-4	TGTGCCAGCAGTATGGACACGTACAATGAGCAGTTCTTC	CASSMDTYNEQFF
TRBJ2-1	-	few	TRBV5-4	TGTGCCAGCAGCTTGGAGGAGGGGAGCTCCTACAATGAGCAGTTCTTC	CASSLEEGSSYNEQFF
TRBJ1-5	-	-	TRBV6-5	TGTGCCAGCAAAACCGAACGGGTTAGCAATCAGCCCCAGCATTTT	CASKTERVSNQPQHF
TRBJ2-7	TRBD2	-	TRBV13	TGTGCCAGCAGCTTAACCCTAGCGGGGCGGGGGGAGCAGTACTTC	CASSLTLAGRGEQYF
TRBJ2-7	-	-	TRBV27	TGTGCCAGCAGTTTATGGTCTAGAGTGGGCGAGCAGTACTTC	CASSLWSRVGEQYF
TRBJ2-1	-	-	TRBV7-2	TGTGCCAGCAGCGCCGGACCCTTCTCAGAGCAGTTCTTC	CASSAGPFSEQFF
TRBJ2-7	-	few	TRBV27	TGTGCCAGCAGTTTAGGAGGGAGCGCCTCAGGGGAGCAGTACTTC	CASSLGGSASGEQYF
TRBJ2-2	-	-	TRBV3-1/TRBV3-2	TGTGCCAGCAGCCAAGATTTATTAGGCTGGCGGAGCACCGGGGAGCTGTTTTTT	CASSQDLLGWRSTGELFF
TRBJ1-2	-	-	TRBV27	TGTGCCAGCAGTTTATCCGGAGTCCACGGCTACACCTTC	CASSLSGVHGYTF
TRBJ2-2	TRBD1	few	TRBV2	TGTGCCAGCAGCGGGACAGGGCGTAACACCGGGGAGCTGTTTTTT	CASSGTGRNTGELFF
TRBJ1-2	-	-	TRBV30	TGTGCCTGGAGTAACCCACACCTCGGGAGGAGGGATGGCTACACCTTC	CAWSNPHLGRRDGYTF
TRBJ2-3	-	-	TRBV27	TGTGCCAGCAGTAGGTACGGCACAGATACGCAGTATTTT	CASSRYGTDTQYF
TRBJ1-4	-	-	TRBV7-9	TGTGCCAGCAGCCGTTCTACTAATGAAAAACTGTTTTTT	CASSRSTNEKLFF
TRBJ1-2	TRBD1	-	TRBV6-5	TGTGCCAGCAGTCCGGAGATCAGGGGGCTCTATGGCTACACCTTC	CASSPEIRGLYGYTF
TRBJ2-7	TRBD2	-	TRBV6-5	TGTGCCAGCAGTTCCGGGACTAGCGGGGTCTCCTACGAGCAGTACTTC	CASSSGTSGVSYEQYF
TRBJ2-3	TRBD2	-	TRBV18	TGTGCCAGCTCGCCACTAGCGCCCACAGATACGCAGTATTTT	CASSPLAPTDTQYF
TRBJ1-1	TRBD1	-	TRBV4-1	TGCGCCAGCAGCCAAAGGGGACAGGGGTCGATCGTGGACACTGAAGCTTTCTTT	CASSQRGQGSIVDTEAFF
TRBJ1-1	-	-	TRBV11-2	TGTGCCAGCAGCCCTCACTCTGGCACTGAAGCTTTCTTT	CASSPHSGTEAFF
TRBJ1-5	TRBD1	-	TRBV15	TGTGCCACAGGCCAGGGGGCGCTAAACAATCAGCCCCAGCATTTT	CATGQGALNNQPQHF
TRBJ2-7	TRBD2	-	TRBV24-1	TGTGCCACATCAGCTAGCGGGACTCTTGGCTACGAGCAGTACTTC	CATSASGTLGYEQYF
TRBJ2-1	TRBD2	-	TRBV30	TGTGCCTGGGGCACTAGCGGGGGGACCTACAATGAGCAGTTCTTC	CAWGTSGGTYNEQFF
TRBJ2-3	TRBD2	-	TRBV5-1	TGCGCCAGCAGCTTGGTTGCGGGGGGGATATCAGATACGCAGTATTTT	CASSLVAGGISDTQYF
TRBJ2-1	TRBD1	-	TRBV24-1	TGTGCCACCAGCCGGACAGGTGAACATCACAATGAGCAGTTCTTC	CATSRTGEHHNEQFF
TRBJ2-7	-	-	TRBV6-2/TRBV6-3	TGTGCCAGCAGTTACTCTAGGGGTTCCTACGAGCAGTACTTC	CASSYSRGSYEQYF
TRBJ2-7	TRBD1	-	TRBV5-5	TGTGCCAGCAGCTTCCCCGGGACAGGGTCCTACGAGCAGTACTTC	CASSFPGTGSYEQYF
TRBJ2-3	TRBD2	-	TRBV2	TGTGCCAGTTCCACTAGCGGGAGGGCCGGGGGCACGCAGTATTTT	CASSTSGRAGGTQYF
TRBJ2-2	TRBD2	-	TRBV28	TGTGCCAGCAGCTACCTCAGCGGGAGTGCGGCCGGGGAGCTGTTTTTT	CASSYLSGSAAGELFF
TRBJ2-5	TRBD2	-	TRBV5-1	TGCGCCAGCAGCTTGGCCGGTCGCGGGGAGGGGTATCAAGAGACCCAGTACTTC	CASSLAGRGEGYQETQYF
TRBJ1-1	-	-	TRBV12-3/TRBV12-4	TGTGCCAGCAGTCCCCGCGGGGGCAGCGAAGCTTTCTTT	CASSPRGGSEAFF
TRBJ2-7	-	-	TRBV21-1	TGTGCCAGCAGCAAATCCGGCCTCTTTAGCGGGAGACCCTACGAGCAGTACTTC	CASSKSGLFSGRPYEQYF
TRBJ2-7	TRBD1	-	TRBV5-5	TGTGCCAGCAGCTTGGTGACAGGGAACTACGAGCAGTACTTC	CASSLVTGNYEQYF
TRBJ1-6	-	-	TRBV18	TGTGCCAGCTCACCACCCTCGTCCTCGTCCCTCCACTTT	CASSPPSSSSLHF
TRBJ2-7	-	-	TRBV6-5	TGTGCCAGCAGTTACCGACAGATACAAAATTCCTACGAGCAGTACTTC	CASSYRQIQNSYEQYF
TRBJ2-3	TRBD2	-	TRBV9	TGTGCCAGCAGCCTTAGCGGGGGGGGGCCAGATACGCAGTATTTT	CASSLSGGGPDTQYF
TRBJ2-5	TRBD1	-	TRBV28	TGTGCCAGCAGTCAGACAGGGGGCGGGGAGACCCAGTACTTC	CASSQTGGGETQYF
TRBJ1-1	TRBD1	-	TRBV6-4	TGTGCCAGCGCACCTCCCCACCTGACAGGGAATTCAGGGATGAACACTGAAGCTTTCTTT	CASAPPHLTGNSGMNTEAFF
TRBJ2-1	TRBD2	medium-sized	TRBV7-7	TGTGCTAGCAGCCTGACTAGCGGGAGATACAATGAGCAGTTCTTC	CASSLTSGRYNEQFF
TRBJ1-1	-	-	TRBV2	TGTGCCAGCAGTGAAGCGGGCGATAATAGAGGCACTGAAGCTTTCTTT	CASSEAGDNRGTEAFF